These 21 T cell receptor beta chains share one sample of origin, sequenced in a study of cytomegalovirus exposure and HLA in healthy donors. Vbeta (60) and Jbeta (13) primers were used in the PCR. Sequencing used immunoSEQ multiplex PCR; TCRdb keeps in-frame clones, though not all of them. The sample consists of 200,000 to 250,000 clones, 65% to 90% of them appearing once. The specimen sequenced was PBMCs. Source of these receptors: a girl under 18 in good health and CMV-seronegative.

J is TRBJ1-4 and V is TRBV7-9; the match to TRBD1 covers 7 bases. The trim removed 4 bases at V and 8 bases at J, leaving 13 bases unmatched. This CDR3 region has 16 residues. Per the germline V gene, CDR1 is SEHNR and CDR2 is FQNEAQ (reference sequence). The CDR3: CASSSPRQGRLEKLFF. The CDR3 nucleotides are TGTGCCAGCAGCTCCCCCCGACAGGGAAGACTCGAAAAACTGTTTTTT.

In this sample, this clone turned up once. CDR3 sequence: CASGPAEIVESEAFF. For the CDR3, the DNA is TGTGCCAGCGGACCAGCGGAGATCGTAGAGTCTGAAGCTTTCTTT. The rearrangement links TRBV14 to TRBJ1-1; D is ambiguous. V lost 8 bases and J 6 bases, leaving 22 bases between the germline ends. CDR3 length: 15 amino acids. Germline V lookup: CDR1 SGHDN, CDR2 FVKESK.

This chain joins TRBV5-6 and TRBJ2-7; D may be TRBD1 (6 bases). The CDR3 is made up of 15 amino acids. The germline V gene encodes CDR1 SGHDT and CDR2 YYEEEE. V lost 4 bases and J 3 bases, leaving 17 bases between the germline ends. CDR3 in amino acids: CASSPRGLTFYEQYF. In nucleotides, the CDR3 is TGTGCCAGCAGCCCCAGGGGCCTCACCTTCTACGAGCAGTACTTC.

This clone occurred once. In nucleotides, the CDR3 is TGTGCCACCAAGAGAACTTTTAACACCGGGGAGCTGTTTTTT. Its translation is CATKRTFNTGELFF. This chain uses TRBV15 with TRBJ2-2; D ambiguous. There are 14 residues in the CDR3. Trimming left V 7 bases short and J 2 bases short, with 11 bases between. Per germline, CDR1 LNHNV and CDR2 YYDKDF (reference sequence).

The gene calls are TRBV28 and TRBJ2-5, with a tentative D call TRBD2 (6 bases). CDR3 length: 15 residues. The germline CDR1 and CDR2 sequences are MDHEN and SYDVKM. Trimming removed 6 bases at V and 5 bases at J, with 19 bases between. CDR3 residues: CASSNLDGGLETQYF. CDR3 bases: TGTGCCAGCAGCAACCTGGACGGGGGTCTGGAGACCCAGTACTTC.

The genes are TRBV2 and TRBJ2-2; weak D call: TRBD2 (5 bases). CDR3 length: 14 amino acids. In germline, CDR1 is SNHLY, CDR2 FYNNEI. V was shortened by 7 bases and J by 4 bases, with 13 bases between the two germline ends. CDR3 nucleotide sequence: TGTGCCAGCAACGCTGCGGGTTCCACCGGGGAGCTGTTTTTT. Protein sequence: CASNAAGSTGELFF. Supplemented by reference TRBV2 and TRBJ2-2, the full variable domain reads EPEVTQTPSHQVTQMGQEVILRCVPISNHLYFYWYRQILGQKVEFLVSFYNNEISEKSEIFDDQFSVERPDGSNFTLKIRSTKLEDSAMYFCASNAAGSTGELFFGEGSRLTVL.

The rearrangement uses TRBV7-2 and TRBJ2-1; 8 nucleotides agree with TRBD1. V shed 7 bases and J 3 bases; nucleotides not matched to a gene: 5. This CDR3 is 14 amino acids long. The V gene's germline CDR1 is SGHTA and CDR2 FQGNSA. The CDR3 sequence: CASTSGQGYNEQFF. Written as DNA, the CDR3 is TGTGCCAGCACCTCCGGACAGGGCTACAATGAGCAGTTCTTC.

The chain has TRBV20-1 and TRBJ2-3; D remains unclear. Trimming stripped 3 bases from V and 5 bases from J, with 6 bases between. Germline V gene data show CDR1 as DFQATT and CDR2 as SNEGSKA (reference sequence). The CDR3 spans 11 residues. The CDR3 DNA follows: TGCAGTGCTAGGCGTCGAGATACGCAGTATTTT. Translated: CSARRRDTQYF.

The table lists this clone with a count of one. The rearrangement links TRBV28 to TRBJ1-6; no definite D call. Per the germline V gene, CDR1 is MDHEN and CDR2 is SYDVKM. The V gene lost 9 bases and the J gene lost 0 bases, with 6 bases spanning the gap. The CDR3 spans 13 residues. The CDR3 loop is CASLSSYNSPLHF. CDR3 coding DNA: TGTGCCAGTCTAAGCTCCTATAATTCACCCCTCCACTTT.

The chain recombines TRBV5-4 with TRBJ2-1, with 8 positions matching TRBD2. CDR3 length equals 12 residues. CDR1 is SGHNT and CDR2 is YYREEE in the germline V gene (reference sequence). Unmatched junction bases numbered 5, after V lost 10 bases and J lost 5 bases. CDR3 in amino acids: CAAGGAHNEQFF. The CDR3 DNA is TGTGCCGCCGGGGGGGCTCACAATGAGCAGTTCTTC.

J is TRBJ2-1 and V is TRBV5-1, with a tentative D call TRBD2 (5 bases). Germline V lookup: CDR1 SGHRS, CDR2 YFSETQ. Between the trimmed V and J ends, which lost 0 bases and 5 bases, there was a span of 15 bases. The CDR3 totals 16 residues. The CDR3 here is CASSLVVGVTHNEQFF. CDR3 DNA: TGCGCCAGCAGCTTGGTCGTGGGAGTCACCCACAATGAGCAGTTCTTC.

CDR3 in amino acids: CASRAAGVYGYTF. The CDR3 coding sequence is TGTGCCAGCAGAGCCGCAGGGGTCTATGGCTACACCTTC. This rearrangement joins TRBV7-9 to TRBJ1-2; D is perhaps TRBD1 (6 bases). Germline lookup yields CDR1 SEHNR and CDR2 FQNEAQ (reference sequence). V shed 6 bases and J shed 4 bases, with 12 bases lying between them. The CDR3 loop spans 13 amino acids. Complete variable domain (other parts from reference TRBV7-9 and TRBJ1-2): DTGVSQNPRHKITKRGQNVTFRCDPISEHNRLYWYRQTLGQGPEFLTYFQNEAQLEKSRLLSDRFSAERPKGSFSTLEIQRTEQGDSAMYLCASRAAGVYGYTFGSGTRLTVV.

About this clone itself: The junction and the germline gene differ at one end; a read error may be behind it. The chain carries TRBV2 and TRBJ1-1; 9 nucleotides agree with TRBD1. Germline V lookup: CDR1 SNHLY, CDR2 FYNNEI. The CDR3 runs 14 residues. CDR3 residues: CAGRSDRGGTEAFF. Here the CDR3 DNA reads TGTGCCGGCAGATCGGACAGGGGAGGCACTGAAGCTTTCTTT.

The V and J genes are TRBV30 and TRBJ1-6, with TRBD1 matching 10 bases. Germline V gene sequence: CDR1 GTSNPN, CDR2 SVGIG (reference sequence). V shed 3 bases, J shed 7 bases, and the junction held 9 bases outside the gene matches. This CDR3 region has 16 residues. The CDR3 DNA reads TGTGCCTGGAGGTCCGGGACAGGGGTAGGGAATTCACCCCTCCACTTT. Its protein is CAWRSGTGVGNSPLHF. Full variable domain (missing parts from reference TRBV30 and TRBJ1-6): SQTIHQWPATLVQPVGSPLSLECTVEGTSNPNLYWYRQAAGRGLQLLFYSVGIGQISSEVPQNLSASRPQDRQFILSSKKLLLSDSGFYLCAWRSGTGVGNSPLHFGNGTRLTVT.

This clone came up a few times. V gene TRBV28 combines with J gene TRBJ1-5; 9 nucleotides line up with TRBD1. Germline assignment: CDR1 MDHEN and CDR2 SYDVKM. V dropped 6 bases and J dropped 8; count of bases not matched to a gene: 8. The CDR3 is 14 residues long. The DNA for the CDR3 is TGTGCCAGCAGGGGGACAGGGACCCCTGAGCCCCAGCATTTT. As protein: CASRGTGTPEPQHF.

This clone appeared a few times. Other DNA sequences in this sample translate to the same CDR3. This chain joins TRBV28 and TRBJ2-7; 9 nucleotides align to TRBD2. Germline-derived CDR1 and CDR2 are MDHEN and SYDVKM. This CDR3 comprises 15 residues. J was trimmed by 2 bases and V by 5 bases; bases with no gene match: 7. The CDR3 reads CASSVRAGGAYEQYF. CDR3 sequence (DNA): TGTGCCAGCAGTGTCAGAGCGGGGGGAGCCTACGAGCAGTACTTC. Full variable domain (outside the CDR3, taken from reference TRBV28 and TRBJ2-7): DVKVTQSSRYLVKRTGEKVFLECVQDMDHENMFWYRQDPGLGLRLIYFSYDVKMKEKGDIPEGYSVSREKKERFSLILESASTNQTSMYLCASSVRAGGAYEQYFGPGTRLTVT.

The J gene is TRBJ1-5, the V gene TRBV6-4; the D is unclear. The CDR3 is 16 amino acids. Trimming took off 6 bases at V and 0 bases at J, with 15 bases between the two ends. In germline, CDR1 is MRHNA, CDR2 SNTAGT. In DNA form, the CDR3 reads TGTGCCAGCAGGACTGGGGAGGCCTATAGCAATCAGCCCCAGCATTTT. Protein sequence: CASRTGEAYSNQPQHF.

The rearrangement uses TRBV7-3 and TRBJ1-1; a possible D gene is TRBD1 (5 bases). Trimming pared 7 bases from V and 2 bases from J, leaving 11 bases between. The germline gives CDR1 SGHTA, CDR2 FQGTGA. There are 13 residues in the CDR3. CDR3 protein: CASTRGGNTEAFF. Written as DNA, the CDR3 is TGTGCCAGCACGCGGGGGGGAAACACTGAAGCTTTCTTT.

A note on this clone: Mismatch with germline at one junction end may stem from a read error. This chain links TRBV15 with TRBJ1-5; TRBD1 matches 7 bases. This CDR3 has 15 residues. Germline V gene lookup returns CDR1 LNHNV and CDR2 YYDKDF (reference sequence). The CDR3 region is CATSRPPGTARGMDF. The CDR3 DNA sequence: TGTGCCACCAGCAGGCCGCCTGGGACAGCGAGGGGAATGGATTTT.

J is TRBJ2-3 and V is TRBV25-1, with a possible D match to TRBD1 (7 bases). The CDR3 runs to 15 residues. The V gene's germline CDR1 is MGHDK and CDR2 SYGVNS. The V end was cut by 5 bases, the J end by 4 bases, with 16 bases between. CDR3 region: CASSPQGGPADTQYF. The CDR3 DNA is TGTGCCAGCAGTCCCCAGGGGGGCCCCGCAGATACGCAGTATTTT. Combining the CDR3 with reference TRBV25-1 and TRBJ2-3 gives the whole variable domain EADIYQTPRYLVIGTGKKITLECSQTMGHDKMYWYQQDPGMELHLIHYSYGVNSTEKGDLSSESTVSRIRTEHFPLTLESARPSHTSQYLCASSPQGGPADTQYFGPGTRLTVL.

The chain employs TRBV4-2 and TRBJ2-2; 8 positions match TRBD1. Germline values: CDR1 LGHNA, CDR2 YNFKEQ. There are 18 residues in the CDR3. J gave up 5 bases and V 2 bases, and 13 bases lay outside the gene matches. The DNA for the CDR3 is TGTGCCAGCAGCCAACAAGCGACAGGACAGGGAAGAACCGGGGAGCTGTTTTTT. It translates to CASSQQATGQGRTGELFF.